This T cell receptor (beta chain) was sequenced in a study of blood T cells in healthy people across ages. Per sample, a minimum of 6.5 million PBMCs were isolated. The use of a sample-barcoded 5' primer and a J-beta primer mix characterized a second PCR of roughly 6 to 11 cycles. Through a template-switch adaptor with 12 random nucleotides, each cDNA molecule received a tag. TCRdb used MiXCR to reprocess the 5' RACE reads, holding one entry per CDR3 protein. Of around 2 million distinct CDR3 sequences listed, approximately 40% are singletons. The CDR3 runs to 13 residues. The germline gives CDR1 SGHDT, CDR2 YYEEEE. The V gene lost 7 bases and the J gene lost 0 bases, with 10 bases spanning the gap.

This chain uses TRBV5-6 with TRBJ1-2; D gene uncertain. The TCR originated in a human donor in good health. The sample taken for sequencing was blood. The DNA of the CDR3 is TGTGCCAGCCTGAGAGTGCCTAACTATGGCTACACCTTC. Translating it yields CASLRVPNYGYTF.